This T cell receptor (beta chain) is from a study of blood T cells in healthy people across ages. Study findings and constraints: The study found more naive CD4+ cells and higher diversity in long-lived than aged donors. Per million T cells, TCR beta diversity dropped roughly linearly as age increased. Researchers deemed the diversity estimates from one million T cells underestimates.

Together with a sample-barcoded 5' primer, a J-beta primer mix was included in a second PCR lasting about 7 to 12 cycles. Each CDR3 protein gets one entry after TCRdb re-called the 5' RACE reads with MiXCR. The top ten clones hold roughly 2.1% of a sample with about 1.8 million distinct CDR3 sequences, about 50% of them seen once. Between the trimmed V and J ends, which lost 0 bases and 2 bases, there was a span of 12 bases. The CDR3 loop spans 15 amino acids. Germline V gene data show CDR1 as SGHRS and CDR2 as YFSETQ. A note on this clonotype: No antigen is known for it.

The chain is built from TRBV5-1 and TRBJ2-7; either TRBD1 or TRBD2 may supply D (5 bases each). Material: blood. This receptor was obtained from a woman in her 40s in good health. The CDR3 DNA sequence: TGCGCCAGCAGCTTGGACGGGGCCGACGCCTACGAGCAGTACTTC. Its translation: CASSLDGADAYEQYF.